This T cell receptor beta chain was identified in a study of blood T cells in healthy people across ages. Study-level points and caveats: A greater number of naive CD4+ cells and higher diversity distinguished long-lived donors from aged donors.

Worth noting for this clonotype: Its antigen is not identified.

CDR3 length: 10 amino acids. Germline assignment: CDR1 MDHEN and CDR2 SYDVKM. Alongside a J-beta primer mix, a sample-barcoded 5' primer served in a second PCR lasting roughly 7 to 11 cycles. TCRdb fed the 5' RACE reads into MiXCR, producing one record per CDR3 protein. This table has some 760,000 distinct CDR3 sequences, around a quarter appearing once. These same data were also listed under a study on T cells of mothers and their children.

What was sequenced was blood. The V and J genes are TRBV28 and TRBJ2-5, with D hard to call. The J call may be incorrect, as the DNA end agrees better with TRBJ2-1. This TCR came from a boy between 10 and 17 years old in good health. In nucleotides, the CDR3 is TGTGCCGCCTCTAACAATGAGCAGTTCTTC. The encoded protein is CAASNNEQFF.